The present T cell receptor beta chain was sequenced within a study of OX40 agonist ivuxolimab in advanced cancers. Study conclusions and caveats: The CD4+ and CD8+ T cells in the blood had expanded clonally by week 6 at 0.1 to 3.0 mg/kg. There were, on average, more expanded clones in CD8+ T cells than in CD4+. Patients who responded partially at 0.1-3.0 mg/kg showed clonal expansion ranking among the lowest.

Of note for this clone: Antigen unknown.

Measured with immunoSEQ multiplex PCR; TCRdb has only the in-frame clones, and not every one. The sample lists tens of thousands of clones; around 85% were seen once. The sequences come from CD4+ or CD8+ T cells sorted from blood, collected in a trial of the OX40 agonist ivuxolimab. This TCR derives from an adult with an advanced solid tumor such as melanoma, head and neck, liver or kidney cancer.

The CDR3 DNA reads as TGTGCCTGGGGTCCCCGCGGGAGTCTGGCAGATACGCAGTATTTT. Translating gives CAWGPRGSLADTQYF. The J gene is TRBJ2-3, the V gene TRBV30; 7 bases align to TRBD2. The CDR3 consists of 15 residues. Trimming removed 5 bases from V and 4 bases from J; junction bases left unmatched: 12. Germline CDR1 is GTSNPN and CDR2 is SVGIG (reference sequence).